One and the same sample provided the 30 T cell receptor beta chains below, sequenced in a study of blood T cell repertoires in COVID-19. Method: immunoSEQ multiplex PCR; TCRdb's copy keeps in-frame clones and lacks some. The sample has some 78,000 clones; roughly 89% are singletons. The sample comprised peripheral blood. The receptors stem from a woman aged 80 or over with active or convalescent COVID-19.

V gene TRBV6-5 combines with J gene TRBJ2-3; tentatively, D is TRBD2 (6 bases). This CDR3 is built from 15 residues. Germline V CDR1 and CDR2: MNHEY, SVGAGI. V was shortened by 7 bases and J by 6 bases, with 20 bases between the two germline ends. CDR3 DNA: TGTGCCAGCAACCCGGGACTCTCATCACGGGATACGCAGTATTTT. Translating it yields CASNPGLSSRDTQYF.

The chain recombines TRBV9 with TRBJ1-2; D not certain. The CDR3 is made up of 14 amino acids. With 0 bases removed from V and 7 bases from J, the gap between germline ends came to 13 bases. Looked up from germline, CDR1 is SGDLS and CDR2 is YYNGEE. CDR3 bases: TGTGCCAGCAGCGTAGACGCGGGAAGGGCTGGCTACACCTTC. Encoded protein: CASSVDAGRAGYTF. Full variable domain (remainder filled in from reference TRBV9 and TRBJ1-2): DSGVTQTPKHLITATGQRVTLRCSPRSGDLSVYWYQQSLDQGLQFLIQYYNGEERAKGNILERFSAQQFPDLHSELNLSSLELGDSALYFCASSVDAGRAGYTFGSGTRLTVV.

The chain joins TRBV29-1 to TRBJ1-1, with 8 bases identical to TRBD1. This CDR3 has 13 residues. CDR1 and CDR2 from the germline V gene are SQVTM and ANQGSEA. CDR3 nucleotides: TGCTGTTCTAACAGGGGGAGAAACACTGAAGCTTTCTTT. Translation gives CCSNRGRNTEAFF. Full variable domain (missing parts from reference TRBV29-1 and TRBJ1-1): SAVISQKPSRDICQRGTSLTIQCQVDSQVTMMFWYRQQPGQSLTLIATANQGSEATYESGFVIDKFPISRPNLTFSTLTVSNMSPEDSSIYLCCSNRGRNTEAFFGQGTRLTVV.

The chain links TRBV10-3 to TRBJ2-7; tentatively, D is TRBD2 (7 bases). The CDR3 totals 13 residues. Germline loops: CDR1 ENHRY, CDR2 SYGVKD. The ends were cut back, 6 bases at V and 4 bases at J, with 13 bases in the middle. CDR3 DNA sequence: TGTGCCATCAGGGCGGGGGCCCTATACGAGCAGTACTTC. Translated, it gives CAIRAGALYEQYF.

This sequence joins TRBV6-2 or TRBV6-3 and TRBJ2-2, with 13 bases identical to TRBD2. Germline trimming cut 3 bases from V and 6 bases from J; bases unmatched to any gene: 4. The CDR3 has 16 amino acids. CDR1 and CDR2 from the germline V gene are MNHEY and SVGEGT. The CDR3 DNA reads TGTGCCAGCAGTTATTGGACTAGCGGGGGTGCCGGGGAGCTGTTTTTT. Translated, it gives CASSYWTSGGAGELFF.

The J gene is TRBJ1-3, the V gene TRBV30, with D tentatively TRBD1 (5 bases). CDR3 length equals 14 residues. V shed 4 bases and J shed 0 bases, with 10 bases lying between them. The germline CDR1 and CDR2 sequences are GTSNPN and SVGIG (reference sequence). This CDR3 reads CAWTQGNSGNTIYF. The CDR3 DNA is TGTGCCTGGACGCAGGGAAACTCTGGAAACACCATATATTTT. Filled out from reference TRBV30 and TRBJ1-3, the complete variable domain reads SQTIHQWPATLVQPVGSPLSLECTVEGTSNPNLYWYRQAAGRGLQLLFYSVGIGQISSEVPQNLSASRPQDRQFILSSKKLLLSDSGFYLCAWTQGNSGNTIYFGEGSWLTVV.

This chain connects TRBV7-2 to TRBJ2-3; 9 bases map to TRBD2. The germline V gene encodes CDR1 SGHTA and CDR2 FQGNSA. The CDR3 totals 16 residues. Trimming took 4 bases from V and 0 from J; bases not matched to a gene: 5. CDR3 protein: CASSSPAGGSTDTQYF. CDR3 DNA: TGTGCCAGCAGCTCTCCCGCGGGGGGGAGCACAGATACGCAGTATTTT.

This sequence joins TRBV7-2 and TRBJ1-2, with a weak D call TRBD1 (6 bases). This CDR3 comprises 14 residues. V shed 5 bases and J shed 0 bases, with 10 bases lying between them. Looked up from germline, CDR1 is SGHTA and CDR2 is FQGNSA. CDR3 coding DNA: TGTGCCAGCAGCCCAGACAGGTCTAACTATGGCTACACCTTC. Protein sequence: CASSPDRSNYGYTF.

This clone was seen many times. The chain recombines TRBV7-3 with TRBJ2-7; D unclear. CDR3 size: 13 residues. Between the trimmed V and J ends, which lost 2 bases and 3 bases, there was a span of 8 bases. Germline V gene sequence: CDR1 SGHTA, CDR2 FQGTGA. DNA of the CDR3: TGTGCCAGCAGCTTATCTAATGGCTACGAGCAGTACTTC. Its translation is CASSLSNGYEQYF.

This chain uses TRBV7-3 with TRBJ2-6; D is possibly TRBD2 (6 bases). Trimming removed 5 bases from V and 0 bases from J, with 17 bases in between. The CDR3 loop spans 18 amino acids. CDR1 SGHTA and CDR2 FQGTGA come from the germline V gene. CDR3 amino acids: CASSLRGSGSSGANVLTF. The CDR3 nucleotides are TGTGCCAGCAGCCTAAGGGGTAGCGGCAGCTCTGGGGCCAACGTCCTGACTTTC.

This chain links TRBV5-5 with TRBJ2-4, with 8 bases matching TRBD2. The V gene end was trimmed by 3 bases and the J gene end by 0 bases; junction bases not matched to a gene: 2. The germline V gene has CDR1 SGHKS and CDR2 YYEKEE (reference sequence). The CDR3 consists of 15 residues. The CDR3 loop reads CASSSSGLAKNIQYF. DNA of the CDR3: TGTGCCAGCAGCTCTAGCGGGTTAGCCAAAAACATTCAGTACTTC.

J is TRBJ2-3 and V is TRBV5-4, with 7 nucleotides matching TRBD1. Germline assignment: CDR1 SGHNT and CDR2 YYREEE (reference sequence). V was pared by 3 bases and J by 4 bases, with 5 bases of the junction left unmatched. The CDR3 extends over 14 amino acids. CDR3 sequence: CASSSRQGADTQYF. The CDR3 DNA sequence: TGTGCCAGCAGCTCTAGACAGGGCGCAGATACGCAGTATTTT.

The table lists this clone with a few counts. The CDR3 is CASSVGGIAGFTGELFF. In DNA form, the CDR3 reads TGTGCCAGCAGCGTAGGAGGAATAGCGGGGTTCACCGGGGAGCTGTTTTTT. V and J are TRBV9 and TRBJ2-2; 8 bases are shared with TRBD2. Germline CDR1 is SGDLS and CDR2 is YYNGEE. With V trimmed by 0 bases and J by 4 bases, 8 bases remained unmatched. This CDR3 contains 17 residues.

This chain links TRBV18 with TRBJ1-4, with D perhaps TRBD1 (6 bases). V lost 5 bases, J lost 3 bases, and 13 bases lay in between. Germline V lookup: CDR1 KGHSH, CDR2 LQKENI. The CDR3 is 15 amino acids. The CDR3 protein is CASSSSGVANEKLFF. DNA of the CDR3: TGTGCCAGCTCATCGTCAGGGGTGGCTAATGAAAAACTGTTTTTT.

This chain joins TRBV3-1 (or the pseudogene TRBV3-2) and TRBJ1-1, with a weak D call TRBD1 (6 bases). The CDR3 spans 17 residues. Germline CDR1 reads LGHDT; CDR2 reads YNNKEL (reference sequence). Trimming cost V 1 base and J 4 bases, with 19 bases left between them. The CDR3 nucleotides read TGTGCCAGCAGCCAAGCAGGCCTACAGGGACCCGGCACTGAAGCTTTCTTT. It encodes CASSQAGLQGPGTEAFF.

The chain uses TRBV7-2 and TRBJ2-3; D ambiguous. Trimming shortened V by 4 bases and J by 7 bases, and 9 bases separated the two germline ends. The CDR3 has 12 amino acids. The germline gives CDR1 SGHTA, CDR2 FQGNSA. DNA for the CDR3: TGTGCCAGCAGCTACCGGGTCTATACGCAGTATTTT. It codes for CASSYRVYTQYF.

The rearrangement links TRBV7-7 to TRBJ2-5; tentative D call: TRBD1 (5 bases). Deletions cut 5 bases from V and 5 bases from J, with 18 bases between. The germline V gene has CDR1 SSHAT and CDR2 FNYEAQ (reference sequence). This CDR3 contains 15 residues. The CDR3 protein is CASSTEIGAWETQYF. Written as DNA, the CDR3 is TGTGCCAGCAGCACAGAGATAGGGGCGTGGGAGACCCAGTACTTC.

The chain has TRBV28 and TRBJ2-1, with 7 bases aligning to TRBD2. CDR1 MDHEN and CDR2 SYDVKM come from the germline V gene. CDR3 size: 12 residues. The V segment lost 5 bases and the J segment 8 bases; nucleotides outside the gene matches: 3. The CDR3 is CASSASGHEQFF. The CDR3 DNA sequence: TGTGCCAGCAGTGCTAGCGGCCATGAGCAGTTCTTC.

The chain links TRBV2 to TRBJ2-1, with TRBD1 as a possible D gene (7 bases). CDR1 is SNHLY, CDR2 FYNNEI, per germline. The length of the CDR3 is 15 residues. V shed 1 base and J shed 5 bases, with 12 bases lying between them. DNA for the CDR3: TGTGCCAGCAGTGAAGTCCAGGGGGGTCACAATGAGCAGTTCTTC. Translated: CASSEVQGGHNEQFF.

The chain uses TRBV24-1 and TRBJ2-7, with 8 nucleotides matching TRBD1. Germline V lookup: CDR1 KGHDR, CDR2 SFDVKD. The CDR3 contains 14 residues. V gave up 6 bases and J gave up 2 bases; unmatched junction bases: 5. The CDR3, as DNA: TGTGCCACCAGTCTGACGGGACAGGCCTACGAGCAGTACTTC. As protein: CATSLTGQAYEQYF.

The chain couples TRBV6-5 to TRBJ2-5, with D tentatively TRBD2 (6 bases). The CDR3 runs 13 residues. Germline lookup yields CDR1 MNHEY and CDR2 SVGAGI. V dropped 8 bases and J dropped 5 bases, with 15 bases sitting between them. CDR3 DNA sequence: TGTGCCAGCTTCCGGGGGTCTGGGGAGACCCAGTACTTC. It specifies CASFRGSGETQYF.

The gene calls are TRBV12-5 and TRBJ2-1; 7 bases map to TRBD2. This CDR3 region has 13 residues. Germline V CDR1 and CDR2: LGHNT, FRNRAP. V was pared by 2 bases and J by 6 bases, with 1 base of the junction left unmatched. The CDR3 reads CASGLSGANEQFF. CDR3 nucleotide sequence: TGTGCTAGTGGTTTGAGCGGGGCCAATGAGCAGTTCTTC.

The V and J genes are TRBV20-1 and TRBJ2-6, with D hard to call. This CDR3 contains 15 residues. The germline gives CDR1 DFQATT, CDR2 SNEGSKA (reference sequence). Trimming took off 3 bases at V and 0 bases at J, with 9 bases between the two ends. CDR3 protein: CSASLSFSGANVLTF. The CDR3 DNA follows: TGCAGTGCTAGTCTTAGCTTCTCTGGGGCCAACGTCCTGACTTTC.

The chain is built from TRBV2 and TRBJ2-5; TRBD2 aligns across 8 bases. Trimming removed 8 bases from V and 5 bases from J; junction bases left unmatched: 1. This CDR3 region has 11 residues. Germline assignment: CDR1 SNHLY and CDR2 FYNNEI. CDR3 residues: CASGGRETQYF. The CDR3 bases are TGTGCCAGCGGCGGGAGGGAGACCCAGTACTTC.

V is TRBV2 and J is TRBJ1-5; TRBD1 matches 10 bases. V dropped 4 bases and J dropped 4; count of bases not matched to a gene: 4. The V gene's germline CDR1 is SNHLY and CDR2 FYNNEI. The CDR3 has 15 residues. In DNA, the CDR3 is TGTGCCAGCAGTGGGACAGGGGGTTTTAATCAGCCCCAGCATTTT. Translated, it gives CASSGTGGFNQPQHF.

CDR3 sequence: CASQDRTTDTQYF. The CDR3, as DNA: TGTGCCAGCCAGGACAGGACCACAGATACGCAGTATTTT. V and J are TRBV28 and TRBJ2-3, with TRBD1 matching 7 bases. The CDR3 extends over 13 amino acids. CDR1 and CDR2 (germline): MDHEN, SYDVKM. J gave up 2 bases and V 8 bases, and 4 bases lay outside the gene matches. The full variable domain, completed using reference TRBV28 and TRBJ2-3, is DVKVTQSSRYLVKRTGEKVFLECVQDMDHENMFWYRQDPGLGLRLIYFSYDVKMKEKGDIPEGYSVSREKKERFSLILESASTNQTSMYLCASQDRTTDTQYFGPGTRLTVL.

The J gene is TRBJ2-1, the V gene TRBV3-1 (or the pseudogene TRBV3-2), with 9 bases matching TRBD2. The CDR3 runs to 14 residues. The germline CDR1 and CDR2 sequences are LGHDT and YNNKEL (reference sequence). The V and J ends lost 4 bases and 9 bases, in that order; junction bases with no gene match: 7. As DNA, the CDR3 is TGTGCCAGCAGCCCAGGGACTAGCAGGGCTGAGCAGTTCTTC. It translates to CASSPGTSRAEQFF.

This chain connects TRBV5-1 to TRBJ1-3, with a possible D match to TRBD1 (5 bases). The germline gives CDR1 SGHRS, CDR2 YFSETQ. This CDR3 contains 14 residues. V lost 1 base and J lost 1, with 6 bases in between. The CDR3 spells CASSLSGSGNTIYF. CDR3 nucleotides: TGCGCCAGCAGCTTGTCAGGGTCTGGAAACACCATATATTTT. Full variable domain (missing parts from reference TRBV5-1 and TRBJ1-3): KAGVTQTPRYLIKTRGQQVTLSCSPISGHRSVSWYQQTPGQGLQFLFEYFSETQRNKGNFPGRFSGRQFSNSRSEMNVSTLELGDSALYLCASSLSGSGNTIYFGEGSWLTVV.

The rearrangement joins TRBV27 to TRBJ1-1; D not resolved. The V and J ends lost 5 bases and 3 bases respectively, with 25 bases between them. CDR1 is MNHEY, CDR2 SMNVEV, per germline (reference sequence). The CDR3 spans 18 residues. CDR3 amino acids: CASSTQIQMTPRDTEAFF. The CDR3 DNA is TGTGCCAGCAGTACACAAATACAAATGACCCCGAGGGACACTGAAGCTTTCTTT.

This chain connects TRBV2 to TRBJ2-3; a possible D gene is TRBD2 (6 bases). CDR3 length equals 13 residues. The germline CDR1 and CDR2 sequences are SNHLY and FYNNEI. Between the trimmed V and J ends, which lost 8 bases and 6 bases, there was a span of 15 bases. The CDR3 sequence: CASLPGGSDTQYF. CDR3 DNA sequence: TGTGCCAGCCTCCCCGGGGGATCGGATACGCAGTATTTT.